A single sample gave rise to the 7 T cell receptor beta chains below, sequenced in a study of beta chain features in type 1 diabetes. The whole isolated RNA underwent reverse transcription, so sequencing captured expressed TCRB transcripts. Profiling relied on immunoSEQ multiplex PCR, and the TCRdb table lists in-frame clones only, not all of them. This table holds about 350,000 clones, around 19% found once. The sample comprised naive CD4+ T cells from blood. Every receptor here comes from a young woman in good health.

V and J are TRBV29-1 and TRBJ2-7; 9 bases line up with TRBD2. The CDR3 has 15 residues. CDR1 SQVTM and CDR2 ANQGSEA come from the germline V gene. V lost 7 bases to trimming and J lost 0 bases; unmatched junction nucleotides: 10. The CDR3 nucleotides read TGCAGCGCCAGAGGGACTAGCCGAAACTCCTACGAGCAGTACTTC. Its translation is CSARGTSRNSYEQYF.

The rearrangement uses TRBV19 and TRBJ1-2; TRBD1 is a possible D gene (5 bases). Germline CDR1 LNHDA, CDR2 SQIVND (reference sequence). The CDR3 runs to 13 residues. V was clipped by 3 bases and J by 2 bases, with 7 bases between them. The CDR3 coding sequence is TGTGCCAGTAGTATCCGGACAAACTATGGCTACACCTTC. It yields the protein CASSIRTNYGYTF.

This clone was counted between two and nine times. The chain is built from TRBV2 and TRBJ1-1; tentatively, D is TRBD1 (5 bases). CDR3 size: 16 residues. Per germline, CDR1 SNHLY and CDR2 FYNNEI. V was pared by 4 bases and J by 8 bases, with 23 bases between. Written as DNA, the CDR3 is TGTGCCAGCAGTGCCCTGGGGATGGGGGGACCTGGGGAAGCTTTCTTT. Translated, it gives CASSALGMGGPGEAFF.

The chain has TRBV29-1 and TRBJ2-5; D perhaps matches TRBD1 (6 bases). CDR1 and CDR2 from the germline V gene are SQVTM and ANQGSEA. The germline V and J ends were trimmed by 7 bases and 5 bases, with 17 bases remaining between them. CDR3 size: 13 residues. CDR3 sequence (DNA): TGCAGCGCAGGGGTTCGGGGCCGGGAGACCCAGTACTTC. Amino acid sequence: CSAGVRGRETQYF.

This clone was recorded a few times. The chain uses TRBV9 and TRBJ2-2; 10 bases are a match to TRBD2. The CDR3 extends over 16 amino acids. Per germline, CDR1 SGDLS and CDR2 YYNGEE. The trim removed 0 bases at V and 4 bases at J, leaving 3 bases unmatched. CDR3 nucleotides: TGTGCCAGCAGCGTAGATTTAGCGGGAGGCACCGGGGAGCTGTTTTTT. This encodes CASSVDLAGGTGELFF.

This clone was counted between two and nine times. The rearrangement uses TRBV5-1 and TRBJ2-7; a possible D gene is TRBD2 (5 bases). The ends were cut back, 2 bases at V and 6 bases at J, with 15 bases in the middle. CDR3 length: 14 amino acids. The germline gives CDR1 SGHRS, CDR2 YFSETQ. The CDR3 reads CASSFGSKVGEQYF. The CDR3 nucleotides are TGCGCCAGCAGCTTTGGGAGCAAGGTGGGCGAGCAGTACTTC.

J is TRBJ1-4 and V is TRBV30, with a weak D call TRBD1 (5 bases). The CDR3 runs to 13 residues. CDR1 is GTSNPN and CDR2 is SVGIG in the germline V gene (reference sequence). V was trimmed by 3 bases and J by 11 bases, leaving 16 bases between them. In DNA, the CDR3 is TGTGCCTGGAGGGGGGGATCAGGGTTTAAACTGTTTTTT. The encoded protein is CAWRGGSGFKLFF.